Listed here are 8 T cell receptor beta chains from one sample, sequenced in a study of OX40 agonist ivuxolimab in advanced cancers. The assay was immunoSEQ multiplex PCR, and TCRdb's table has in-frame clones only and misses some. This sample carries about 100,000 clones, approximately 90% of them seen once, and the ten largest clones take around 1.2%. The specimen comprised CD4+ or CD8+ T cells sorted from blood, sampled in a trial of the OX40 agonist ivuxolimab. Receptors originate from an adult with an advanced solid tumor such as melanoma, head and neck, liver or kidney cancer.

The chain links TRBV7-2 to TRBJ2-3; the D is unclear. The length of the CDR3 is 14 residues. The germline V gene encodes CDR1 SGHTA and CDR2 FQGNSA. The ends were cut back, 5 bases at V and 0 bases at J, with 9 bases in the middle. This CDR3 reads CASSAPTSTDTQYF. DNA of the CDR3: TGTGCCAGCAGCGCACCCACAAGCACAGATACGCAGTATTTT.

This clone is medium-sized. CDR3 amino acids: CASSESRGWNTEAFF. The CDR3, as DNA: TGTGCCAGCAGTGAGTCCAGGGGTTGGAACACTGAAGCTTTCTTT. The rearrangement links TRBV25-1 to TRBJ1-1, with D maybe TRBD1 (6 bases). The V end lost 3 bases, the J end lost 1 base, and 12 bases lay between the germline ends. The CDR3 length is 15 residues. Germline-derived CDR1 and CDR2 are MGHDK and SYGVNS.

V gene TRBV7-3 combines with J gene TRBJ1-1, with no clear D. In germline, CDR1 is SGHTA, CDR2 FQGTGA. Trimming shortened V by 5 bases and J by 3 bases, and 22 bases separated the two germline ends. The CDR3 runs 17 residues. CDR3 DNA: TGTGCCAGCAGCGAGTTCATGTTAAGCAGAAGAGACACTGAAGCTTTCTTT. Protein product: CASSEFMLSRRDTEAFF.

This CDR3 reads CSVTQGPTDTQYF. Written as DNA, the CDR3 is TGCAGCGTTACCCAGGGACCCACAGATACGCAGTATTTT. The chain links TRBV29-1 to TRBJ2-3; D could derive from TRBD1 or TRBD2 (5 bases each). The ends were cut back, 5 bases at V and 2 bases at J, with 11 bases in the middle. The CDR3 loop spans 13 amino acids. Germline values: CDR1 SQVTM, CDR2 ANQGSEA.

This clone was observed a single time. The chain combines TRBV19 with TRBJ1-2; possibly TRBD1 for D (6 bases). CDR3 length: 12 amino acids. Trimming removed 3 bases from V and 8 bases from J, with 10 bases in between. Germline CDR1 is LNHDA and CDR2 is SQIVND (reference sequence). CDR3 coding DNA: TGTGCCAGTAGTATTGCAGGGGACGGCTACACCTTC. Its translation: CASSIAGDGYTF.

The chain is built from TRBV28 and TRBJ2-3, with 8 bases that match TRBD2. This CDR3 is 14 amino acids long. Trimming took 5 bases from V and 0 from J; bases not matched to a gene: 1. The germline gives CDR1 MDHEN, CDR2 SYDVKM. CDR3 DNA: TGTGCCAGCAGTCGGGGGGGAAGCACAGATACGCAGTATTTT. This sequence encodes CASSRGGSTDTQYF. Full variable domain (outside the CDR3, taken from reference TRBV28 and TRBJ2-3): DVKVTQSSRYLVKRTGEKVFLECVQDMDHENMFWYRQDPGLGLRLIYFSYDVKMKEKGDIPEGYSVSREKKERFSLILESASTNQTSMYLCASSRGGSTDTQYFGPGTRLTVL.

This chain connects TRBV5-4 to TRBJ1-2; D perhaps matches TRBD1 (5 bases). This CDR3 is built from 16 residues. Germline assignment: CDR1 SGHNT and CDR2 YYREEE (reference sequence). V dropped 0 bases and J dropped 7 bases, with 19 bases sitting between them. CDR3: CASSLGPGGGRPGYTF. The CDR3 DNA follows: TGTGCCAGCAGCTTGGGTCCGGGGGGGGGTAGGCCTGGCTACACCTTC. The whole variable domain, remainder taken from reference TRBV5-4 and TRBJ1-2, is ETGVTQSPTHLIKTRGQQVTLRCSSQSGHNTVSWYQQALGQGPQFIFQYYREEENGRGNFPPRFSGLQFPNYSSELNVNALELDDSALYLCASSLGPGGGRPGYTFGSGTRLTVV.

This chain uses TRBV11-3 with TRBJ2-5; D is unresolved. The CDR3 loop spans 12 amino acids. Trimming shortened V by 5 bases and J by 4 bases, and 8 bases separated the two germline ends. Germline V gene lookup returns CDR1 SGHNT and CDR2 YENEEA. CDR3 DNA: TGTGCCAGCAGCCGAGAGGCAGAGACCCAGTACTTC. Amino acid sequence: CASSREAETQYF.